This T cell receptor (beta chain) derives from a study of type 1 and type 2 diabetes patients. Study results and limitations: Type 2 diabetes and control samples shared highly correlated V and J usage, averaging roughly 0.97.

Trimming cost V 8 bases and J 3 bases, with 16 bases left between them. Germline V gene data show CDR1 as SNHLY and CDR2 as FYNNEI. CDR3 length equals 14 residues. With regard to this clonotype: As yet, its antigen is unknown. A read error may explain this, as a much larger clone is one base away.

PCR was run on genomic DNA. The TCR beta CDR3 region was amplified using 30 forward and 13 reverse primers. TCRdb re-derived calls from the multiplex PCR reads in MiXCR, one entry per CDR3 protein. Of some 250,000 distinct CDR3 sequences listed, around 47% are singletons. The receptor comes from a man in his late teens or twenties with type 2 diabetes. The chain links TRBV2 to TRBJ1-1; unclear D gene. Sequencing was carried out using peripheral blood mononuclear cells (PBMCs). In DNA form, the CDR3 reads TGTGCCAGCGGCTCGGGTGATGGGGACACTGAAGCTTTCTTT. Protein: CASGSGDGDTEAFF.